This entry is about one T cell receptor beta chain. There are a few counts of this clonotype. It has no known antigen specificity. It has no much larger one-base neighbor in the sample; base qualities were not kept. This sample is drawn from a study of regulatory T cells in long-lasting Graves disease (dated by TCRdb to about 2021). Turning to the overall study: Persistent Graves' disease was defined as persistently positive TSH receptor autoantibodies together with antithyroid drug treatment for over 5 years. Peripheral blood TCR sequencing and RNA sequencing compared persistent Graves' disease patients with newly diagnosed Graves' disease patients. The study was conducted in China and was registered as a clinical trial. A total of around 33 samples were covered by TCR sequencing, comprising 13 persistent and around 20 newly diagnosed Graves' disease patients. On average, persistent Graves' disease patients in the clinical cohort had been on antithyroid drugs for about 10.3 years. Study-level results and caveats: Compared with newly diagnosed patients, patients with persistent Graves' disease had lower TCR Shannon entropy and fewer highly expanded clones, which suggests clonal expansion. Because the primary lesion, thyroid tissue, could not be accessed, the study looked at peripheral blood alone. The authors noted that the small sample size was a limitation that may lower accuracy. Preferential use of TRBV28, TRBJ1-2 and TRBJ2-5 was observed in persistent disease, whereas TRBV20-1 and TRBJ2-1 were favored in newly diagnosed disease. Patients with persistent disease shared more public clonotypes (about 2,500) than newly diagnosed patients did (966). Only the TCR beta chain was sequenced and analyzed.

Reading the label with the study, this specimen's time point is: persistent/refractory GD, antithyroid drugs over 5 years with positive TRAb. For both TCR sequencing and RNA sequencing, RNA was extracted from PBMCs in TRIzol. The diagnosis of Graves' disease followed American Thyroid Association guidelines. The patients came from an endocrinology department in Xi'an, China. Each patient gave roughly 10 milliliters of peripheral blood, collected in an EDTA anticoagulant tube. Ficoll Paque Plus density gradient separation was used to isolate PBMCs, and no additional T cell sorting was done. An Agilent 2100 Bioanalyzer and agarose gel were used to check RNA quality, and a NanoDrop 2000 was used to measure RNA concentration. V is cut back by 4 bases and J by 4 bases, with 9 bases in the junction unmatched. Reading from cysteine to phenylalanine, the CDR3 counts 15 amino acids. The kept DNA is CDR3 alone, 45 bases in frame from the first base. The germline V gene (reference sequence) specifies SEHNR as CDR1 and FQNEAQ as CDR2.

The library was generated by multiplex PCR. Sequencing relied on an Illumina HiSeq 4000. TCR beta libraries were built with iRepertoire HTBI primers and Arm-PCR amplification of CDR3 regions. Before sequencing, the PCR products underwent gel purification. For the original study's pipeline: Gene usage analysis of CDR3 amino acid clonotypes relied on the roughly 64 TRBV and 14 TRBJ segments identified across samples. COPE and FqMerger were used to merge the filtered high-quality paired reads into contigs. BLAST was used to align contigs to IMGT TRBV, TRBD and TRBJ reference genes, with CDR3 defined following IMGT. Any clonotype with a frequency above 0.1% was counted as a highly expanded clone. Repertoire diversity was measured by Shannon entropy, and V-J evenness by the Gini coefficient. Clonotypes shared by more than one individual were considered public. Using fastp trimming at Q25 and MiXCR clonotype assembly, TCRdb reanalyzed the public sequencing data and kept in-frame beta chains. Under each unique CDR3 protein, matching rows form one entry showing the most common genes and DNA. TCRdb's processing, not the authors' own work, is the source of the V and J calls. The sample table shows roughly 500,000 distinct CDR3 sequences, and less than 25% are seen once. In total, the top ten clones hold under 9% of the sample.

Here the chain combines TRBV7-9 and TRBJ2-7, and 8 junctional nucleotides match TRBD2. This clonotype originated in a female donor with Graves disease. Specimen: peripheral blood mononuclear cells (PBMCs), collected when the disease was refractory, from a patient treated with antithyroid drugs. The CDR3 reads CASSSQTSVGYEQYF. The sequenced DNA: TGTGCCAGCAGCTCCCAGACTAGCGTCGGTTACGAGCAGTACTTC.